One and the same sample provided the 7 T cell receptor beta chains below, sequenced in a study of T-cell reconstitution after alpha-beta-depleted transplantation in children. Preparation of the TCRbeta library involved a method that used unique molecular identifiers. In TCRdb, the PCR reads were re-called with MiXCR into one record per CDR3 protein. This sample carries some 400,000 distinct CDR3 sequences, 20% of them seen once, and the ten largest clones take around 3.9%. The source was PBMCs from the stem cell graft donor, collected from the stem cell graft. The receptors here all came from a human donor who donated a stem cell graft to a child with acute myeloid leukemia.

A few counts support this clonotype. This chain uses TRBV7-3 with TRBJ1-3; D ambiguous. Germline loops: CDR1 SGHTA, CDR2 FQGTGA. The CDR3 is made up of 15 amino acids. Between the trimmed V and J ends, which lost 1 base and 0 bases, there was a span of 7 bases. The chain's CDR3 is CASSLRPDSGNTIYF. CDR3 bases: TGTGCCAGCAGCTTAAGACCCGACTCTGGAAACACCATATATTTT.

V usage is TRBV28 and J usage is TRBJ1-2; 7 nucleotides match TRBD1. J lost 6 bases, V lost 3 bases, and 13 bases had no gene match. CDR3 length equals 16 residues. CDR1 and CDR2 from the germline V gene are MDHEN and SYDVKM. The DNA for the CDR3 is TGTGCCAGCAGTTTGGGAGTGGACAGGCGAGGAAATGGCTACACCTTC. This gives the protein CASSLGVDRRGNGYTF.

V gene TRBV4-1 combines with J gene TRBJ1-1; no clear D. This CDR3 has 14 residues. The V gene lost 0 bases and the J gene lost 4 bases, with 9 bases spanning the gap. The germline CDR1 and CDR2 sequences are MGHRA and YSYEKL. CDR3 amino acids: CASSQEGRVTEAFF. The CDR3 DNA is TGCGCCAGCAGCCAAGAAGGACGGGTCACTGAAGCTTTCTTT.

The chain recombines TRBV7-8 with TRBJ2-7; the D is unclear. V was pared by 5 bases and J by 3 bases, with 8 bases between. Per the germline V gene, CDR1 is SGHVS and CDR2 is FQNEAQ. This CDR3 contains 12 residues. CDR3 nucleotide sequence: TGTGCCAGCAGCCTTAATCACTACGAGCAGTACTTC. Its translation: CASSLNHYEQYF.

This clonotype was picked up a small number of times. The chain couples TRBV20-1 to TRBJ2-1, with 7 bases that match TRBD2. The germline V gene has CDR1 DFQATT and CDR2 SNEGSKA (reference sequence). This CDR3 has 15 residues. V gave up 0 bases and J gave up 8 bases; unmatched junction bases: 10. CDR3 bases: TGCAGTGCTAGAGATCCTGCGGGAGTGTCCTATGAGCAGTTCTTC. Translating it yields CSARDPAGVSYEQFF.

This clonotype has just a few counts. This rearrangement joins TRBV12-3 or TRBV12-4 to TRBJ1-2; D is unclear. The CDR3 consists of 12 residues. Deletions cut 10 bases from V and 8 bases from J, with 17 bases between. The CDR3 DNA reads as TGTGCCAACGTGCAGGAGGCGGGGGGCTACACCTTC. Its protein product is CANVQEAGGYTF.

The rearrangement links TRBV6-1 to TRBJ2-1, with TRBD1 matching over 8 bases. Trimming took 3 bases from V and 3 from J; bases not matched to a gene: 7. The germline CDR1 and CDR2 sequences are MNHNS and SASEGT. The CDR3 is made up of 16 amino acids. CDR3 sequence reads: CASSDSRDRYYNEQFF. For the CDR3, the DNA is TGTGCCAGCAGTGACAGCCGGGACAGGTACTACAATGAGCAGTTCTTC.